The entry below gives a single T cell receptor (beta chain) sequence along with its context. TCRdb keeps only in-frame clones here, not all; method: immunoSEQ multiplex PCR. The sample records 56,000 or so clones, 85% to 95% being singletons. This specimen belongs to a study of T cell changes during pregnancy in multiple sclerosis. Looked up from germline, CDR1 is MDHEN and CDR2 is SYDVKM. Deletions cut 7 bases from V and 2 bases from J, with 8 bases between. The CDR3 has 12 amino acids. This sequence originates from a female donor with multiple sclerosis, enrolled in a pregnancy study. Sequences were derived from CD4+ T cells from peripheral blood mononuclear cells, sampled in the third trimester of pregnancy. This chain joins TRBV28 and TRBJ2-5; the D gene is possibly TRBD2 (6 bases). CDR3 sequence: CASKEGQETQYF. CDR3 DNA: TGTGCCAGCAAGGAGGGGCAAGAGACCCAGTACTTC.